A single sample gave rise to the 10 T cell receptor beta chains below, sequenced in a study of T cell changes during pregnancy in multiple sclerosis. The repertoire was sequenced with immunoSEQ multiplex PCR; TCRdb's copy has only in-frame clones and lacks some. This sample has about 100,000 clones; around 92% occur once, and the top ten carry just under 0.8%. The specimen comprised peripheral blood, sampled in the third trimester of pregnancy. These receptors all stem from a female donor in good health, enrolled as a control in a pregnancy study.

The chain combines TRBV9 with TRBJ1-2; 9 nucleotides align to TRBD1. The length of the CDR3 is 18 residues. The germline gives CDR1 SGDLS, CDR2 YYNGEE. The trim removed 1 base at V and 4 bases at J, leaving 14 bases unmatched. The DNA for the CDR3 is TGTGCCAGCAGCGTAAACCGGGACAGGGACGTAAGTGGCTATGGCTACACCTTC. Translating it yields CASSVNRDRDVSGYGYTF.

This chain joins TRBV5-6 and TRBJ1-4; weak D call: TRBD1 (5 bases). The CDR3 has 15 residues. V lost 1 base and J lost 9, with 16 bases in between. CDR1 and CDR2 (germline): SGHDT, YYEEEE. For the CDR3, the DNA is TGTGCCAGCAGCTTGATTCGAACAGGCAAACAAAAACTGTTTTTT. This encodes CASSLIRTGKQKLFF.

The genes are TRBV7-2 and TRBJ2-1, with TRBD2 identical over 15 bases. The ends lost 5 bases at V and 3 bases at J; junction bases unmatched: 8. Germline V gene data show CDR1 as SGHTA and CDR2 as FQGNSA. CDR3 length: 18 residues. In nucleotides, the CDR3 is TGTGCCAGCAGCCCCTCGGGACTAGCGGGGGGTTTCTACAATGAGCAGTTCTTC. It encodes CASSPSGLAGGFYNEQFF.

The chain carries TRBV9 and TRBJ2-1; TRBD1 aligns across 7 bases. V dropped 4 bases and J dropped 7; count of bases not matched to a gene: 5. The CDR3 is made up of 13 amino acids. Germline CDR1 and CDR2: SGDLS and YYNGEE. As DNA, the CDR3 is TGTGCCAGCAGCTCTTTGACAGGGAATGAGCAGTTCTTC. Residues: CASSSLTGNEQFF.

The chain combines TRBV7-9 with TRBJ2-4, with D unclear. This CDR3 comprises 12 residues. V was pared by 5 bases and J by 9 bases, with 11 bases between. CDR1 and CDR2 (germline): SEHNR, FQNEAQ (reference sequence). The CDR3 region is CASSDTSTIQYF. For the CDR3, the DNA is TGTGCCAGCAGCGATACCAGTACCATTCAGTACTTC.

The V gene is TRBV13, the J gene TRBJ1-6; 8 bases agree with TRBD1. The CDR3 loop spans 15 amino acids. J gave up 9 bases and V 1 base, and 5 bases lay outside the gene matches. Germline CDR1 PRHDT, CDR2 FYEKMQ (reference sequence). CDR3 in DNA: TGTGCCAGCAGCTTAGAGTTCAGGGGGCGTTCACCCCTCCACTTT. It codes for CASSLEFRGRSPLHF.

This chain joins TRBV30 and TRBJ2-1; 10 nucleotides align to TRBD2. This CDR3 has 15 amino acids. The trim removed 4 bases at V and 6 bases at J, leaving 9 bases unmatched. CDR1 GTSNPN and CDR2 SVGIG come from the germline V gene (reference sequence). Here the CDR3 reads CAWTVGLAVINEQFF. In nucleotides, the CDR3 is TGTGCCTGGACGGTTGGACTAGCGGTTATCAATGAGCAGTTCTTC.

The rearrangement links TRBV2 to TRBJ1-5, with TRBD1 matching over 7 bases. This CDR3 has 15 amino acids. The ends lost 8 bases at V and 2 bases at J; junction bases unmatched: 9. Germline loops: CDR1 SNHLY, CDR2 FYNNEI. CDR3 protein: CASRKNQGGNQPQHF. The CDR3 DNA reads TGTGCCAGCCGAAAAAACCAGGGGGGCAATCAGCCCCAGCATTTT.

The J gene is TRBJ2-5, the V gene TRBV9; TRBD2 agrees at 14 bases. From germline, CDR1 is SGDLS and CDR2 YYNGEE. The CDR3 length is 17 residues. The V segment lost 4 bases and the J segment 3 bases; nucleotides outside the gene matches: 8. The CDR3 bases are TGTGCCAGCAGCACCCGAAAGGGACTAGCGGGGGAAGAGACCCAGTACTTC. Translation: CASSTRKGLAGEETQYF.

This chain links TRBV19 with TRBJ1-1; D unresolved. CDR1 is LNHDA and CDR2 is SQIVND in the germline V gene (reference sequence). The CDR3 is made up of 13 amino acids. Deletions cut 5 bases from V and 0 bases from J, with 7 bases between. CDR3 in amino acids: CASSESMNTEAFF. DNA of the CDR3: TGTGCCAGTAGTGAGAGCATGAACACTGAAGCTTTCTTT.